This T cell receptor beta chain was captured by sequencing in a study of blood T cells in healthy people across ages. Study background: About one barcoded beta molecule per two T cells was captured by template switching. Study-level points and caveats: Any changes in expanded clonotypes were possibly confounded, as donor CMV status remained unknown.

Per sample, no less than 5 micrograms of total RNA were extracted. Germline-derived CDR1 and CDR2 are LGHNA and YNFKEQ. The CDR3 is 16 residues long. About this clonotype: Antigen: not known.

A J-beta primer mix and a sample-barcoded 5' primer were used in a second PCR of about 7 to 12 cycles. Sequencing yielded, for each sample, at least 3 million paired-end reads carrying CDR3. TCRdb reprocessed the 5' RACE reads with MiXCR, giving one entry per CDR3 protein. This table has roughly 800,000 distinct CDR3 sequences, 58% appearing once. Material for sequencing was blood. This clonotype originated in a man aged 25-45 years in good health. V and J are TRBV4-2 and TRBJ2-4, with 13 bases that match TRBD2. The DNA matches TRBJ2-5 better at its end, which makes the J call doubtful. CDR3: CASSQGLAGGPETQYF. The DNA of the CDR3 is TGTGCCAGCAGCCAAGGACTAGCGGGGGGACCAGAGACCCAGTACTTC.